The T cell receptor beta chain under discussion was sequenced for a study of beta chain features in type 1 diabetes. Study-level information: All samples yielded some 110 million examined sorted cells. Study-wide results and caveats: In comparison with healthy donors, patients had naive, central memory and Treg TCRB repertoires that appeared more similar. Patients with type 1 diabetes showed fewer VDJ junction insertions and more deletions. In all four CD4+ subsets, TCRB CDR3 length was significantly, moderately reduced in type 1 diabetes. The analysis here could not establish whether HLA type shapes TCRB rearrangement.

This CDR3 region has 13 residues. Germline CDR1 LNHNV, CDR2 YYDKDF (reference sequence). V was cut by 1 base and J by 9 bases, with 7 bases left in between. On this clone: Its antigen is not identified.

The sequenced template was cDNA made from the entire isolated RNA. Only in-frame clones appear in the TCRdb table, and some are missing; sequencing was by immunoSEQ multiplex PCR. The table has approximately 280,000 clones, 15% seen once. The sequenced material came from naive CD4+ T cells from blood. The gene calls are TRBV15 and TRBJ1-6; no clear D gene. The receptor was isolated from a man aged 18 to 29 with type 1 diabetes. The CDR3 region has the DNA TGTGCCACCAGCAGAGGGAGGAGTTCACCCCTCCACTTT. This translates into CATSRGRSSPLHF.